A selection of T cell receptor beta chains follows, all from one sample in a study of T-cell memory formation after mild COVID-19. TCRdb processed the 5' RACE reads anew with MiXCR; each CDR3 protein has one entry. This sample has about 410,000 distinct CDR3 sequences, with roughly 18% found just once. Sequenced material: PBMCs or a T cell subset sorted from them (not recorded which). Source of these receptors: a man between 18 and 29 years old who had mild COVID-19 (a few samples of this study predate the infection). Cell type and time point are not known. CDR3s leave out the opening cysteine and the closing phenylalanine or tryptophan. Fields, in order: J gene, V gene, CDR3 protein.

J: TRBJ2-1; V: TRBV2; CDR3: ASSEAWGGEQF
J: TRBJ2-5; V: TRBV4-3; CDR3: ASSQALGQVQETQY
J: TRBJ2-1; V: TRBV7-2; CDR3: ASSFRRLSYNEQF
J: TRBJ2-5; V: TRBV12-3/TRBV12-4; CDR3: ASRAGLQETQY
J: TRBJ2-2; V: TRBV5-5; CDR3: ASSLGPLANTGELF
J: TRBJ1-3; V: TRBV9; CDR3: ASSADRDRTGDTIY
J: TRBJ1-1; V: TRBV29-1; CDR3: SANWGRNTEAF
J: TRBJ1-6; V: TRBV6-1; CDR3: ASSDNAGYSPLH
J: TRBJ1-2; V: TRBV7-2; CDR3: ASSAYGTDYGYT
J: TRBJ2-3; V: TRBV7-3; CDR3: ASSSHSGGADTQY
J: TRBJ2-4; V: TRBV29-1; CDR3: SVGLGRGDRNIQY
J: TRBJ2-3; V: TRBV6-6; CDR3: ASGQGPDTQY
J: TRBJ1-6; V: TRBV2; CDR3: AGRTGGLSPLH
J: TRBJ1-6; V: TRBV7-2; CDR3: ASSFRRPDNSPLH
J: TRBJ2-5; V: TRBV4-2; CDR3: ASSQSGLAGDQETQY
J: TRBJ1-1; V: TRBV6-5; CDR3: ASSYRSNGVGTEAF
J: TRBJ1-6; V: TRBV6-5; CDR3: ASSYSVGTGDLSPLH
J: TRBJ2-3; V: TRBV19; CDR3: ASRQGAGTDTQY
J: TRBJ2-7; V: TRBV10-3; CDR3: AISEVRAYEQY
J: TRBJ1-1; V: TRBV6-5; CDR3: ASSYPDSEAF
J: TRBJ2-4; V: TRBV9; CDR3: ASSPQGPRGGNIQY
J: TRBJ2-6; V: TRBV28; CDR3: ASSLGGLRSGANVLT
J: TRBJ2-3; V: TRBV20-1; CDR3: SASPGLATDTQY
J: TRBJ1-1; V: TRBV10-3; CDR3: AISGTTENTEAF
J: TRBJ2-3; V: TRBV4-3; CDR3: ASSQRTSGGESTDTQY
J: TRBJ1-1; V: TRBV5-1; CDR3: ASSLSGTNTEAF
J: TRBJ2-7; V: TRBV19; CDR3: ASSMGSLSYEQY
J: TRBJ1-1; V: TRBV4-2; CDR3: ASSLEGSRDTEAF
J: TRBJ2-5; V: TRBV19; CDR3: ASAIPGGETQY
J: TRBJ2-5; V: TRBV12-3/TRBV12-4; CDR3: ASSTRRETQY